The source of this TCR beta chain is a study of blood T cell repertoires in COVID-19. Study as a whole: T cells, B-cell-depleted T cells, or PBMCs provided the cDNA or gDNA that served as material.

Only in-frame clones appear in the TCRdb table, and some are missing; sequencing was by immunoSEQ multiplex PCR. The table records around 140,000 clones, 87% of them present only once. Study members were between about 18 and 95 years old and lived in some 22 US regions. V gave up 5 bases and J gave up 5 bases, with 15 bases separating them. Germline V CDR1 and CDR2: SGHTA, FQGNSA. The length of the CDR3 is 15 residues. What was sequenced was PBMCs or T cells enriched from blood (not recorded which). V and J are TRBV7-2 and TRBJ2-2, with a tentative D call TRBD1 (6 bases). The sequence was collected from a woman in her thirties or forties who had been exposed to COVID-19. CDR3 sequence (DNA): TGTGCCAGCAGCCCACAGAGGGGGAATACCGGGGAGCTGTTTTTT. Encoded protein: CASSPQRGNTGELFF.